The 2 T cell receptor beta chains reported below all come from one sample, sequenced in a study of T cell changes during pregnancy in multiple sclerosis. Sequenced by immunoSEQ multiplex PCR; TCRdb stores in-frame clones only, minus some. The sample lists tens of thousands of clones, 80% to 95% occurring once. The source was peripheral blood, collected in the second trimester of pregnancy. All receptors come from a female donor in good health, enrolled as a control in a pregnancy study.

DNA of the CDR3: TGTGCCAGTACCGAGGGAGGGGGTCAAGAGACCCAGTACTTC. Amino acids: CASTEGGGQETQYF. This chain connects TRBV19 to TRBJ2-5; D is possibly TRBD2 (7 bases). Germline CDR1 is LNHDA and CDR2 is SQIVND (reference sequence). The V and J ends lost 7 bases and 2 bases respectively, with 14 bases between them. The length of the CDR3 is 14 residues. The full variable domain, completed using reference TRBV19 and TRBJ2-5, is DGGITQSPKYLFRKEGQNVTLSCEQNLNHDAMYWYRQDPGQGLRLIYYSQIVNDFQKGDIAEGYSVSREKKESFPLTVTSAQKNPTAFYLCASTEGGGQETQYFGPGTRLLVL.

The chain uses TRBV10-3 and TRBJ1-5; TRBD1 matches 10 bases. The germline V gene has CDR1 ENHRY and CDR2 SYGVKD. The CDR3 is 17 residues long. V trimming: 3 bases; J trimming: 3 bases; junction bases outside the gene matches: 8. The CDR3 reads CAISEGVGQGVNQPQHF. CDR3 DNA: TGTGCCATCAGTGAAGGGGTCGGACAGGGGGTCAATCAGCCCCAGCATTTT.